This TCR beta chain was documented in a study of blood T cell repertoires in COVID-19. Generated by immunoSEQ multiplex PCR, the TCRdb table keeps only in-frame clones and is missing some. The sample has approximately 240,000 clones; about 90% are singletons. This clone was found a few times. The same CDR3 can be traced to other DNA sequences in this sample. Individuals drawn from approximately 26 US areas were about 18 to 95 years old. This sequence originates from a woman in her thirties with acute COVID-19. The specimen was PBMCs or T cells enriched from blood (not recorded which).

In DNA form, the CDR3 reads TGTGCCAGCAGTTTTAGTAACACTGAAGCTTTCTTT. Its protein is CASSFSNTEAFF. The chain combines TRBV28 with TRBJ1-1; D not resolved. The CDR3 runs 12 residues. Germline values: CDR1 MDHEN, CDR2 SYDVKM. V dropped 3 bases and J dropped 2 bases, with 4 bases sitting between them.